The clone carrying this T cell receptor beta chain was seen once. The antigen remains undetermined. The sample belongs to a study of T cell responses to AZD1222 COVID-19 vaccine. Study overall: Doses given second, at about 4 or about 12 weeks, were pooled. Study-level points and caveats: Increases in Spike-specific TCR breadth and depth were seen after two AZD1222 doses. White British donors predominated, females outnumbered males, and clonal diversity was possibly underestimated.

This CDR3 is built from 15 residues. V lost 4 bases and J lost 0; bases outside the gene matches: 7. CDR1 is SGHRS and CDR2 is YFSETQ in the germline V gene. Libraries were prepared by immunoSEQ multiplex PCR; TCRdb keeps only in-frame clonotypes and omits some of them. The sample lists nearly 110,000 clones; roughly 90% were seen once. The receptor was derived from an adult in good health. The chain recombines TRBV5-1 with TRBJ2-7; 7 nucleotides agree with TRBD1. Sequencing used peripheral blood, obtained on day 0 of AZD1222 vaccination. This CDR3 reads CASSTTGLSSYEQYF. CDR3 DNA: TGCGCCAGCAGCACGACAGGGCTAAGCTCCTACGAGCAGTACTTC.